The T cell receptor beta chain described here comes from a study of blood T cell repertoires in COVID-19. About the study: The study drew acute and convalescent COVID-19 samples from the United States, Italy and Spain.

J lost 6 bases, V lost 10 bases, and 9 bases had no gene match. CDR3 size: 15 residues. In germline, CDR1 is MDHEN, CDR2 SYDVKM. The method was immunoSEQ multiplex PCR; TCRdb's version includes in-frame clones alone and lacks a portion of them. Of roughly 200,000 clones in the sample, about 80% were seen once. The TCR comes from a woman between 50 and 59 years old who had been exposed to COVID-19. V usage is TRBV28 and J usage is TRBJ2-2, with 12 bases aligning to TRBD2. Sample: PBMCs or T cells enriched from blood (not recorded which). The CDR3 is CATSGLAGLAGELFF. As DNA, the CDR3 is TGTGCCACCTCCGGACTAGCGGGGTTGGCCGGGGAGCTGTTTTTT.